A single sample is the source of the 32 T cell receptor beta chains below, sequenced in a study of CDR3 diversity in severe acne. TCRdb used MiXCR to reprocess the PCR reads, holding one entry per CDR3 protein. The sample lists about 86,000 distinct CDR3 sequences; 51% were seen once. The sequencing sample was made of blood. Source of these receptors: a male donor in good health, without acne.

The genes are TRBV12-3 or TRBV12-4 and TRBJ2-1; 15 bases align to TRBD2. This CDR3 is built from 16 residues. Trimming took 5 bases from V and 9 from J; bases not matched to a gene: 8. The CDR3, as DNA: TGTGCCAGCAGTCTCTGGACTAGCGGGGGGGCGGGTGAGCAGTTCTTC. Its protein product is CASSLWTSGGAGEQFF.

This clonotype was counted between two and nine times. The genes are TRBV30 and TRBJ2-1, with D possibly being TRBD1 (5 bases). The CDR3 length is 15 residues. The V end was cut by 2 bases, the J end by 4 bases, with 15 bases between. Germline V gene data show CDR1 as GTSNPN and CDR2 as SVGIG (reference sequence). The CDR3 is CAWSPPPGQYNEQFF. The CDR3 DNA is TGTGCCTGGAGTCCCCCCCCTGGACAATACAATGAGCAGTTCTTC.

With respect to this clonotype: Sequence at one end of the junction differs from germline and may be a read error. V and J are TRBV30 and TRBJ2-2; 8 bases are shared with TRBD2. Per germline, CDR1 GTSNPN and CDR2 SVGIG (reference sequence). The CDR3 totals 18 residues. The CDR3 region is CAWSLPGGTPANPGELFF. As DNA, the CDR3 is TGTGCCTGGAGCCTCCCGGGGGGGACTCCAGCGAACCCCGGGGAGCTGTTTTTT.

Many counts were recorded for this clonotype. The chain joins TRBV2 to TRBJ1-2; the D gene is possibly TRBD1 (5 bases). The CDR3 covers 15 residues. Trimming pared 5 bases from V and 4 bases from J, leaving 17 bases between. The germline CDR1 and CDR2 sequences are SNHLY and FYNNEI. The CDR3 coding sequence is TGTGCCAGCAGTTTCGAGGGAGGAAGGGGCTATGGCTACACCTTC. It is translated as CASSFEGGRGYGYTF. Full variable domain (remainder filled in from reference TRBV2 and TRBJ1-2): EPEVTQTPSHQVTQMGQEVILRCVPISNHLYFYWYRQILGQKVEFLVSFYNNEISEKSEIFDDQFSVERPDGSNFTLKIRSTKLEDSAMYFCASSFEGGRGYGYTFGSGTRLTVV.

This sequence joins TRBV7-2 and TRBJ2-7; TRBD1 matches 10 bases. The CDR3 contains 15 residues. V shed 5 bases and J 2 bases; nucleotides not matched to a gene: 6. Germline lookup yields CDR1 SGHTA and CDR2 FQGNSA. CDR3 sequence: CASSRPGTGAYEQYF. In DNA form, the CDR3 reads TGTGCCAGCAGCCGTCCCGGGACAGGGGCCTACGAGCAGTACTTC.

The sample holds a few counts of this clonotype. V usage is TRBV29-1 and J usage is TRBJ1-1, with D maybe TRBD1 (5 bases). V was shortened by 3 bases and J by 3 bases, with 11 bases between the two germline ends. The germline gives CDR1 SQVTM, CDR2 ANQGSEA. The CDR3 length is 13 residues. CDR3: CSVEGVRDTEAFF. The CDR3 DNA follows: TGCAGCGTTGAGGGGGTAAGGGACACTGAAGCTTTCTTT.

The sample holds a few counts of this clonotype. This chain joins TRBV9 and TRBJ1-1, with 8 bases lining up with TRBD1. The CDR3 extends over 14 amino acids. With V trimmed by 4 bases and J by 3 bases, 5 bases remained unmatched. CDR1 is SGDLS, CDR2 YYNGEE, per germline. CDR3 sequence reads: CASSPLTGDTEAFF. In DNA, the CDR3 is TGTGCCAGCAGCCCTTTGACAGGGGACACTGAAGCTTTCTTT. Drawing the rest from reference TRBV9 and TRBJ1-1, the complete variable domain is DSGVTQTPKHLITATGQRVTLRCSPRSGDLSVYWYQQSLDQGLQFLIQYYNGEERAKGNILERFSAQQFPDLHSELNLSSLELGDSALYFCASSPLTGDTEAFFGQGTRLTVV.

Concerning this clonotype itself: A much larger clone lies a single base off, so this may be a read error. The chain has TRBV29-1 and TRBJ1-2, with D possibly TRBD1 on 5 matching bases. This CDR3 comprises 16 residues. CDR1 and CDR2 (germline): SQVTM, ANQGSEA. V lost 6 bases and J 10 bases, leaving 30 bases between the germline ends. The CDR3 loop reads CSVYSSLRREGADYTF. In nucleotides, the CDR3 is TGCAGCGTGTACTCCAGCCTGCGGAGGGAAGGGGCGGACTACACCTTC. Combining the CDR3 with reference TRBV29-1 and TRBJ1-2 gives the whole variable domain SAVISQKPSRDICQRGTSLTIQCQVDSQVTMMFWYRQQPGQSLTLIATANQGSEATYESGFVIDKFPISRPNLTFSTLTVSNMSPEDSSIYLCSVYSSLRREGADYTFGSGTRLTVV.

The rearrangement uses TRBV7-2 and TRBJ1-4, with D possibly matching TRBD1 (5 bases). With 5 bases removed from V and 5 bases from J, the gap between germline ends came to 9 bases. This CDR3 spans 13 amino acids. CDR1 is SGHTA and CDR2 is FQGNSA in the germline V gene. CDR3 loop: CASSKGQNEKLFF. CDR3 DNA sequence: TGTGCCAGCAGCAAAGGACAAAATGAAAAACTGTTTTTT.

The chain links TRBV6-6 to TRBJ2-5; D ambiguous. The CDR3 totals 15 residues. Germline V gene sequence: CDR1 MNHNY, CDR2 SVGAGI (reference sequence). V gave up 0 bases and J gave up 2 bases, with 10 bases separating them. Here the CDR3 DNA reads TGTGCCAGCAGTTACTCCACAGCGCTACAAGAGACCCAGTACTTC. Amino acid sequence: CASSYSTALQETQYF.

By frequency in the sample, this clonotype is medium-sized. V gene TRBV7-6 combines with J gene TRBJ2-5; 7 bases align to TRBD2. Germline V gives CDR1 SGHVS, CDR2 FNYEAQ. CDR3 size: 13 residues. V lost 2 bases to trimming and J lost 5 bases; unmatched junction nucleotides: 2. The CDR3 DNA reads as TGTGCCAGCAGCTTAAATAGCGGGGAGACCCAGTACTTC. Amino acid sequence: CASSLNSGETQYF.

With regard to this clonotype: Germline is not matched at one junction end, which may reflect a read error. This chain joins TRBV20-1 and TRBJ2-1; 8 bases agree with TRBD1. Germline CDR1 reads DFQATT; CDR2 reads SNEGSKA (reference sequence). The length of the CDR3 is 13 residues. As DNA, the CDR3 is TGCAGTGCAGGGGGACAGGATAGCAATCAGCAGTTCTTC. Translated: CSAGGQDSNQQFF.

A note on this clonotype: A read error is possible here, since a much larger clone lies one base away. Since the CDR3 does not end with the conserved phenylalanine or tryptophan, this likely comes from a read error. The chain carries TRBV5-1 and TRBJ2-3, with D unresolved. The CDR3 extends over 12 amino acids. Germline CDR1 is SGHRS and CDR2 is YFSETQ. V was cut by 1 base and J by 3 bases, with 3 bases left in between. In DNA form, the CDR3 reads TGCGCCAGCAGCTTGCGAACAGATACGCAGTATCTT. Its translation: CASSLRTDTQYL.

The chain carries TRBV12-5 and TRBJ1-2, with D unclear. The germline V gene has CDR1 LGHNT and CDR2 FRNRAP. The CDR3 has 12 residues. CDR3 sequence: CASSGQNYGYTF. DNA for the CDR3: TGTGCCAGCTCCGGGCAGAACTATGGCTACACCTTC.

This clonotype was detected ten times or more. The chain links TRBV7-6 to TRBJ2-7; 7 positions agree with TRBD2. Germline trimming cut 5 bases from V and 7 bases from J; bases unmatched to any gene: 2. The CDR3 length is 11 residues. Per the germline V gene, CDR1 is SGHVS and CDR2 is FNYEAQ. DNA for the CDR3: TGTGCCAGCAGCCCCGGGGGGGAGCAGTACTTC. It yields the protein CASSPGGEQYF.

This chain joins TRBV5-1 and TRBJ1-4; 8 nucleotides line up with TRBD1. V gave up 7 bases and J gave up 7 bases; unmatched junction bases: 24. This CDR3 spans 19 amino acids. Germline CDR1 reads SGHRS; CDR2 reads YFSETQ. The CDR3 nucleotides read TGCGCCAGCGGGTTCGCCCCCTACGAGCAGGGGGCGCGATCTGAAAAACTGTTTTTT. Translation: CASGFAPYEQGARSEKLFF.

This clonotype was seen ten or more times. The chain uses TRBV28 and TRBJ2-1, with 10 bases fitting TRBD1. Germline V gene sequence: CDR1 MDHEN, CDR2 SYDVKM. This CDR3 spans 14 amino acids. V gave up 6 bases and J gave up 9 bases; unmatched junction bases: 8. CDR3 loop: CASRTGTGVSEQFF. The DNA for the CDR3 is TGTGCCAGCAGAACCGGGACAGGGGTCAGTGAGCAGTTCTTC.

The chain uses TRBV2 and TRBJ1-1; D remains ambiguous. This CDR3 contains 14 residues. The V gene lost 6 bases and the J gene lost 5 bases, with 16 bases spanning the gap. The germline V gene has CDR1 SNHLY and CDR2 FYNNEI. CDR3 residues: CASSDNGRQTEAFF. The CDR3 DNA sequence: TGTGCCAGCAGCGATAACGGGCGGCAGACTGAAGCTTTCTTT.

With regard to this clonotype: Germline is not matched at one junction end, which may reflect a read error. The chain couples TRBV18 to TRBJ1-1, with D perhaps TRBD1 (6 bases). CDR3 length: 13 amino acids. Germline lookup yields CDR1 KGHSH and CDR2 LQKENI. The CDR3 loop is CVSSSTGNTEAFF. Written as DNA, the CDR3 is TGTGTCAGCTCATCGACAGGGAACACTGAAGCTTTCTTT.

This clonotype has at least ten counts. Sequence at one end of the junction differs from germline and may be a read error. The chain couples TRBV6-1 to TRBJ2-1, with TRBD2 identical over 9 bases. This CDR3 region has 15 residues. The V gene's germline CDR1 is MNHNS and CDR2 SASEGT. This CDR3 reads CASNEAGGASNEQFF. The CDR3 DNA reads as TGTGCCAGCAATGAAGCGGGGGGAGCCTCCAATGAGCAGTTCTTC.

Ten or more counts support this clonotype. The chain uses TRBV24-1 and TRBJ2-7; TRBD2 matches 11 bases. V trimming: 2 bases; J trimming: 7 bases; junction bases outside the gene matches: 3. The CDR3 consists of 14 residues. Germline V gene sequence: CDR1 KGHDR, CDR2 SFDVKD. CDR3 protein: CATSDSWTSGEQYF. CDR3 nucleotides: TGTGCCACCAGTGATTCCTGGACTAGCGGGGAGCAGTACTTC.

This chain connects TRBV9 to TRBJ2-7; 7 nucleotides agree with TRBD2. This CDR3 is built from 17 residues. After removal of 3 bases from V and 0 bases from J, the junction contained 12 bases not matched to a gene. The germline gives CDR1 SGDLS, CDR2 YYNGEE. For the CDR3, the DNA is TGTGCCAGCAGCGCCACGGTTACTAGCGCGGCCTCCTACGAGCAGTACTTC. It encodes CASSATVTSAASYEQYF.

The V gene is TRBV24-1, the J gene TRBJ2-3; 9 bases are shared with TRBD1. The CDR3 length is 18 residues. Looked up from germline, CDR1 is KGHDR and CDR2 is SFDVKD. Trimming cost V 1 base and J 2 bases; bases outside gene matches: 9. Here the CDR3 DNA reads TGTGCCACCAGTGATTTTCCCCAGGGACAGGGACCCACAGATACGCAGTATTTT. It translates to CATSDFPQGQGPTDTQYF.

This clonotype has a count of ten or more. The chain employs TRBV27 and TRBJ1-5; D unclear. In germline, CDR1 is MNHEY, CDR2 SMNVEV (reference sequence). CDR3 length: 16 residues. V dropped 1 base and J dropped 5 bases, with 15 bases sitting between them. The CDR3 reads CASSLYPGRVHQPQHF. The CDR3 nucleotides are TGTGCCAGCAGTTTATATCCCGGTAGGGTTCATCAGCCCCAGCATTTT.

On this clonotype: At one end, the junction sequence differs from germline, possibly due to a read error. This chain connects TRBV6-1 to TRBJ2-7, with a weak D call TRBD2 (6 bases). There are 11 residues in the CDR3. Germline CDR1 is MNHNS and CDR2 is SASEGT. CDR3 region: CAIDDEEGPPF. CDR3 nucleotides: TGTGCCATTGATGATGAGGAGGGGCCCCCCTTC.

This clonotype was counted a single time. The CDR3 loop reads CSASIVGGQGETQYF. The CDR3 DNA reads as TGCAGTGCTTCAATTGTAGGGGGTCAGGGCGAGACCCAGTACTTC. The chain is built from TRBV20-1 and TRBJ2-5, with D possibly matching TRBD1 (6 bases). Deletions cut 5 bases from V and 5 bases from J, with 21 bases between. Germline V gene data show CDR1 as DFQATT and CDR2 as SNEGSKA (reference sequence). This CDR3 has 15 amino acids.

The table lists this clonotype with a count of one. The chain employs TRBV24-1 and TRBJ2-5, with 10 bases lining up with TRBD1. The trim removed 11 bases at V and 0 bases at J, leaving 5 bases unmatched. The CDR3 extends over 14 amino acids. CDR1 is KGHDR and CDR2 is SFDVKD in the germline V gene. CDR3: CASAGTGDQETQYF. The CDR3 DNA is TGTGCCAGTGCCGGGACAGGGGACCAAGAGACCCAGTACTTC.

In this sample, this clonotype turned up once. The rearrangement joins TRBV28 to TRBJ1-6; a possible D gene is TRBD1 (6 bases). The V and J ends lost 5 bases and 10 bases respectively, with 12 bases between them. Germline V lookup: CDR1 MDHEN, CDR2 SYDVKM. This CDR3 region has 13 residues. The chain's CDR3 is CASSITGLSPLHF. CDR3 in DNA: TGTGCCAGCAGTATAACAGGGCTCTCACCCCTCCACTTT.

In DNA form, the CDR3 reads TGCAGCGTTCACGTCAACAATGAGCAGTACTTC. Protein: CSVHVNNEQYF. V is TRBV29-1 and J is TRBJ2-5; D is undetermined. V was cut by 5 bases and J by 11 bases, with 15 bases left in between. The CDR3 is made up of 11 amino acids. The germline V gene encodes CDR1 SQVTM and CDR2 ANQGSEA.

This clonotype was seen only a few times. The rearrangement uses TRBV12-5 and TRBJ1-1; D call uncertain. This CDR3 has 12 residues. Germline V gene lookup returns CDR1 LGHNT and CDR2 FRNRAP. V was trimmed by 7 bases and J by 9 bases, leaving 15 bases between them. CDR3 region: CASALGQAKAFF. The DNA of the CDR3 is TGTGCTAGTGCCCTTGGGCAGGCCAAAGCTTTCTTT. The full variable domain, its missing parts supplied by reference TRBV12-5 and TRBJ1-1, is DARVTQTPRHKVTEMGQEVTMRCQPILGHNTVFWYRQTMMQGLELLAYFRNRAPLDDSGMPKDRFSAEMPDATLATLKIQPSEPRDSAVYFCASALGQAKAFFGQGTRLTVV.

The gene calls are TRBV5-6 and TRBJ1-1, with TRBD1 as a possible D gene (6 bases). Deletions cut 4 bases from V and 3 bases from J, with 16 bases between. Germline CDR1 is SGHDT and CDR2 is YYEEEE. This CDR3 is built from 15 residues. Here the CDR3 DNA reads TGTGCCAGCAGCCAAAGAAACAGGGATTACACTGAAGCTTTCTTT. This gives the protein CASSQRNRDYTEAFF.

This clonotype was seen at least ten times. The gene calls are TRBV9 and TRBJ2-5, with 9 bases fitting TRBD2. The junction had 14 bases not matched to a gene; V was cut back by 7 bases and J by 1 base. The germline V gene encodes CDR1 SGDLS and CDR2 YYNGEE. The CDR3 sequence is 17 residues long. CDR3 nucleotide sequence: TGTGCCAGCGCTCGCGGTAGCGGGAGTTTGGCCCAAGAGACCCAGTACTTC. Amino acid sequence: CASARGSGSLAQETQYF.